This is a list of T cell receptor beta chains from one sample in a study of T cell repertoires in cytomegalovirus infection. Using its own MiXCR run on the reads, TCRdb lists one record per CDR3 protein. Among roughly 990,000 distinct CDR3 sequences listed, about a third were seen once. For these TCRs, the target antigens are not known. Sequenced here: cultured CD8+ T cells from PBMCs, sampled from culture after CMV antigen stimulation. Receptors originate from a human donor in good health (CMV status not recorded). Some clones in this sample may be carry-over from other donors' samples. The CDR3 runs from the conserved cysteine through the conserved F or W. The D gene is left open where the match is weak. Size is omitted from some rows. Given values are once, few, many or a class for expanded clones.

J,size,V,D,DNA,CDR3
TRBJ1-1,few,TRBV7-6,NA,TGTGCCAGCAGCACCTTGGGGGGGGGGACTGAAGCTTTCTTT,CASSTLGGGTEAFF
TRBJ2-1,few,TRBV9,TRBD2,TGTGCCAGCAGCCCCGGACCAGCGGGGGGAATTTACAATGAGCAGTTCTTC,CASSPGPAGGIYNEQFF
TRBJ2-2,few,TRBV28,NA,TGTGCCAGCAGTTTTAGGCGGGGGCGTCAGGAGGACTCGAACACCGGGGAGCTGTTTTTT,CASSFRRGRQEDSNTGELFF
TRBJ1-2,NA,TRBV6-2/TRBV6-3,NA,TGTGCCAACAGTCGACTGCATAACTATGGCTACACCTTC,CANSRLHNYGYTF
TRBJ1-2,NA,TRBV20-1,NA,TGCAGTGCTAGAGGACACTACTATGGCTACACCTTC,CSARGHYYGYTF
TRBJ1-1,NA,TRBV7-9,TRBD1,TGTGCCAGCAGCCCCCTCCAGGGGGCGGGGACTGAAGCTTTCTTT,CASSPLQGAGTEAFF
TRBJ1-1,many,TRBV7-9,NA,TGTGCCAGCAGCTCCCCCGGCGGAAACACTGAAGCTTTCTTT,CASSSPGGNTEAFF
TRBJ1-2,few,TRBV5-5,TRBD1,TGTGCCAGCAGCCCCCGACAGGGAAATGGCTACACCTTC,CASSPRQGNGYTF
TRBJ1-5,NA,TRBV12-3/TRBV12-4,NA,TGTGCCAGCAGTTCCTCGGGACCTCAGCCCCAGCATTTT,CASSSSGPQPQHF
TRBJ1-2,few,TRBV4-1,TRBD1,TGCGCCAGCAGCCTCCCCGGACAGGGCAACTACAATCTTAACTATGGCTACACCTTC,CASSLPGQGNYNLNYGYTF
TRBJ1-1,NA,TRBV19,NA,TGTGCCAGTAGTATAGATGAGGGTTTGGCTGAAGCTTTCTTT,CASSIDEGLAEAFF
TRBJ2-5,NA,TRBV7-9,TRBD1,TGTGCCAGCAGCCCCGACAGGGGGAAGAAGGAGACCCAGTACTTC,CASSPDRGKKETQYF
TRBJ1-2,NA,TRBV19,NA,TGTGCCAGTAGTATAGTGGGGGGCGATGGCTACACCTTC,CASSIVGGDGYTF
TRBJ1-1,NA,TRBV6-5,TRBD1,TGTGCCAGCAGTTACCAAGGGACAGTCATTACTGAAGCTTTCTTT,CASSYQGTVITEAFF
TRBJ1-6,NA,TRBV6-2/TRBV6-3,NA,TGTGCCAGCAGTTTATCTTCCGACAGCGGGGTTTCACCCCTCCACTTT,CASSLSSDSGVSPLHF
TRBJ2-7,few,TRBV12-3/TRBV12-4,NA,TGTGCCAGCAGCCCACCCTGGGGGGATGCCTACGAGCAGTACTTC,CASSPPWGDAYEQYF
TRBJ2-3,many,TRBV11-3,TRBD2,TGTGCCAGCAACCCCTACGGGGGGGCCGAGTATGCAGATACGCAGTATTTT,CASNPYGGAEYADTQYF
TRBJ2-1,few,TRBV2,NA,TGTGCCGGGATAGAGGCGGTGTTCGGGAGCAATGAGCAGTTCTTC,CAGIEAVFGSNEQFF
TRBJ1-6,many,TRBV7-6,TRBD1,TGTGCCAGCAGCAACGGACAGGGAAATTCACCCCTCCACTTT,CASSNGQGNSPLHF
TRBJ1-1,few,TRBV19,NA,TGTGCCAGTAGTATGGAGGCAGAGAACACTGAAGCTTTCTTT,CASSMEAENTEAFF
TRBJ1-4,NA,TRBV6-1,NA,TGTGCCAGCAGTGAAAGGCGGGGTGCAACTAATGAAAAACTGTTTTTT,CASSERRGATNEKLFF
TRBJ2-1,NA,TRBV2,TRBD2,TGTGCCAGCAGCATAGCGGGGGTGGTTAATGAGCAGTTCTTC,CASSIAGVVNEQFF
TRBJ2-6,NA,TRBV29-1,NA,TGCAGCGTGGCAGGGAATTCTGGGGCCAACGTCCTGACTTTC,CSVAGNSGANVLTF
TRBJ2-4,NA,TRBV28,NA,TGTGCCAGCACCCTGCAGGGAGGTTTCGCCAAAAACATTCAGTACTTC,CASTLQGGFAKNIQYF
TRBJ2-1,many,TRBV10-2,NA,TGCGCCAGCAGTGACGAAACCCCACCGAGCTCCTACAATGAGCAGTTCTTC,CASSDETPPSSYNEQFF
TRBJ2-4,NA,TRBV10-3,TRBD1,TGTGCCATCAGTGAGTCGAGCCGGACAGGGCTAGCCAAAAACATTCAGTACTTC,CAISESSRTGLAKNIQYF
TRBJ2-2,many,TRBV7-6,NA,TGTGCCAGCAGAGATGACGGGGAGCTGTTTTTT,CASRDDGELFF
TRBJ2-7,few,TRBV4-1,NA,TGCGCCAGCAGCCACGCTGGGCCACAGGAGCAGTACTTC,CASSHAGPQEQYF
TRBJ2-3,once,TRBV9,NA,TGTGCCAGCAGCGTAGAAGGACTATCTAGCACAGATACGCAGTATTTT,CASSVEGLSSTDTQYF
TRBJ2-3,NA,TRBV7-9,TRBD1,TGTGCCAGCAGCATATCTCGGGACAGGGTAACAGATACGCAGTATTTT,CASSISRDRVTDTQYF
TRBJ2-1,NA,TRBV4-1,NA,TGCGCCAGCAGCCAGGTCTCAAAGGGCCCTTCCTACAATGAGCAGTTCTTC,CASSQVSKGPSYNEQFF
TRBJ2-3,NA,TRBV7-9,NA,TGTGCCAGCAGCTCCCCAGCAACAGATACGCAGTATTTT,CASSSPATDTQYF
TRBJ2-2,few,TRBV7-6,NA,TGTGCCAGCAGCTCTGCCGGAGCCGGGGAGCTGTTTTTT,CASSSAGAGELFF
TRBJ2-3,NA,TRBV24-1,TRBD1,TGTGCCACCAGTGACCGACAGGGAAGAACGCAGTATTTT,CATSDRQGRTQYF
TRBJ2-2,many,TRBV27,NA,TGTGCCAGCAGTTTCCTGGAATCCACCGGGGAGCTGTTTTTT,CASSFLESTGELFF
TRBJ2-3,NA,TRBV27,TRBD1,TGTGCCAGCAGTGCACCAGGGGGCTACGTCACAGATACGCAGTATTTT,CASSAPGGYVTDTQYF